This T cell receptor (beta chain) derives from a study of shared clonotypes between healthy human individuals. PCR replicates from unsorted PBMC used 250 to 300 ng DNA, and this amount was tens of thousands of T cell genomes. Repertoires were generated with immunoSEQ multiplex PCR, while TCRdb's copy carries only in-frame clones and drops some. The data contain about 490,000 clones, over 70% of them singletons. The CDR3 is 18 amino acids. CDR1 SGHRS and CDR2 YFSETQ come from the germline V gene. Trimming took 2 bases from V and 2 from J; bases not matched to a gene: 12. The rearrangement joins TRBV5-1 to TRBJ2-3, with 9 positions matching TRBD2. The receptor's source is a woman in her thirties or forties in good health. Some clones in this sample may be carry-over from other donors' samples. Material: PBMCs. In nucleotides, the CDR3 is TGCGCCAGCAGCTTTAATAGCGGGAGCTCATGGGACACAGATACGCAGTATTTT. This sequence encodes CASSFNSGSSWDTDTQYF.